A single count supports the clone carrying this T cell receptor (beta chain). No antigen is known for it. This sample is drawn from a study of shared clonotypes between healthy human individuals. 300 ng DNA, roughly 28,000 T cell genomes, went into unsorted PBMC replicate PCRs. Per the original data handling: Without quality scores, immunoSEQ junctional reads could not be filtered like full-length reads. TCRdb keeps only in-frame clones here, not all; method: immunoSEQ multiplex PCR. That table gives V, J and clone size, and the DNA gave D and trimming. Altogether 470,000 or so clones are present, almost 80% being singletons, with the ten largest covering 12%. Regarding the study as a whole: Only blood samples were collected, and tissue repertoires likely differ.

The CDR3 consists of 13 residues. V gave up 3 bases and J gave up 5 bases; unmatched junction bases: 1. Germline V gene sequence: CDR1 MNHEY, CDR2 SMNVEV (reference sequence). HIV-negative, healthy adults without recent acute infections or vaccinations were the donors. The sequenced sample was PBMCs. V gene TRBV27 combines with J gene TRBJ2-1, with 7 nucleotides matching TRBD2. This TCR derives from a woman aged 40 to 50 in good health. Some clones in this sample may be carry-over from other donors' samples. The CDR3 DNA reads as TGTGCCAGCAGTTTGGGGAGGGACAATGAGCAGTTCTTC. It encodes CASSLGRDNEQFF.